The 22 T cell receptor beta chains below come from one sample, sequenced in a study of technical replicates of blood from several donors. The table came from immunoSEQ multiplex PCR; TCRdb's copy has only in-frame clones and leaves some out. The sample holds about 84,000 clones, just over 90% seen once. The sequenced material came from T cells isolated from PBMCs. These receptors all stem from a human donor in good health.

The chain uses TRBV6-1 and TRBJ2-5; D is undetermined. V was cut by 2 bases and J by 1 base, with 11 bases left in between. Germline CDR1 reads MNHNS; CDR2 reads SASEGT. The CDR3 loop spans 15 amino acids. CDR3 residues: CASSENTEIQETQYF. The CDR3 DNA reads TGTGCCAGCAGTGAAAACACAGAGATCCAAGAGACCCAGTACTTC.

This clone was observed once. This chain uses TRBV27 with TRBJ1-5, with D unclear. Germline values: CDR1 MNHEY, CDR2 SMNVEV (reference sequence). This CDR3 has 16 residues. V was trimmed by 7 bases and J by 0 bases, leaving 16 bases between them. The CDR3 bases are TGTGCCAGCAAATCGGATTCCAGACTTAGCAATCAGCCCCAGCATTTT. Residues: CASKSDSRLSNQPQHF.

The chain uses TRBV7-9 and TRBJ2-5; D may be TRBD1 (6 bases). Germline assignment: CDR1 SEHNR and CDR2 FQNEAQ (reference sequence). Trimming cost V 5 bases and J 4 bases, with 17 bases left between them. This CDR3 spans 15 amino acids. The CDR3 is CASSPGTFGLETQYF. The CDR3 DNA follows: TGTGCCAGCAGCCCCGGGACATTCGGTCTAGAGACCCAGTACTTC.

The gene calls are TRBV6-1 and TRBJ2-7; D remains ambiguous. The CDR3 loop spans 14 amino acids. CDR1 is MNHNS and CDR2 is SASEGT in the germline V gene. The V and J ends lost 6 bases and 2 bases respectively, with 14 bases between them. The CDR3 DNA follows: TGTGCCAGCAGCGAGTTGGGCAATCCCTACGAGCAGTACTTC. It translates to CASSELGNPYEQYF.

This clone was counted once. The CDR3 region is CASRAGRGTEAFF. CDR3 nucleotides: TGTGCCAGCAGGGCCGGTCGGGGCACTGAAGCTTTCTTT. The chain uses TRBV2 and TRBJ1-1; D is unclear. Trimming stripped 6 bases from V and 4 bases from J, with 12 bases between. In germline, CDR1 is SNHLY, CDR2 FYNNEI. This CDR3 has 13 residues. The entire variable domain, with the rest obtained from reference TRBV2 and TRBJ1-1, is as follows: EPEVTQTPSHQVTQMGQEVILRCVPISNHLYFYWYRQILGQKVEFLVSFYNNEISEKSEIFDDQFSVERPDGSNFTLKIRSTKLEDSAMYFCASRAGRGTEAFFGQGTRLTVV.

The chain links TRBV5-1 to TRBJ2-2; D uncertain. The V end lost 4 bases, the J end lost 2 bases, and 9 bases lay between the germline ends. The CDR3 is 14 amino acids. Germline CDR1 SGHRS, CDR2 YFSETQ. CDR3 DNA: TGCGCCAGCAGCCCTTACACCAACACCGGGGAGCTGTTTTTT. This gives the protein CASSPYTNTGELFF.

The V and J genes are TRBV10-1 and TRBJ1-2, with unresolved D. CDR3 size: 16 residues. Germline V gene lookup returns CDR1 WNHNN and CDR2 SYGVQD (reference sequence). V was pared by 0 bases and J by 3 bases, with 14 bases between. The DNA of the CDR3 is TGCGCCAGCAGTGAGTCGCGGCTCGACTCCTACTATGGCTACACCTTC. Protein sequence: CASSESRLDSYYGYTF.

The chain uses TRBV14 and TRBJ2-7, with D possibly TRBD1 on 6 matching bases. The CDR3 covers 15 residues. The germline CDR1 and CDR2 sequences are SGHDN and FVKESK. The V gene lost 4 bases and the J gene lost 3 bases, with 16 bases spanning the gap. The DNA for the CDR3 is TGTGCCAGCAGCCTCCCCGGGACACCTGACTACGAGCAGTACTTC. Its translation is CASSLPGTPDYEQYF.

The J gene is TRBJ2-2, the V gene TRBV4-1; D unclear. Trimming took 1 base from V and 8 from J, leaving 14 bases between them. The V gene's germline CDR1 is MGHRA and CDR2 YSYEKL. The CDR3 runs to 15 residues. The CDR3 DNA reads TGCGCCAGCAGCCAAGTGGCTAGTCAGTTGGGGGAGCTGTTTTTT. It yields the protein CASSQVASQLGELFF.

This sequence joins TRBV29-1 and TRBJ2-1; 7 bases match TRBD1. From germline, CDR1 is SQVTM and CDR2 ANQGSEA. J gave up 8 bases and V 3 bases, and 4 bases lay outside the gene matches. The CDR3 extends over 12 amino acids. The CDR3 is CSVDKGGDEQFF. The DNA of the CDR3 is TGCAGCGTTGATAAAGGGGGCGATGAGCAGTTCTTC.

The chain recombines TRBV30 with TRBJ1-5; D ambiguous. Germline V CDR1 and CDR2: GTSNPN, SVGIG (reference sequence). The CDR3 runs to 13 residues. The V end lost 1 base, the J end lost 1 base, and 5 bases lay between the germline ends. CDR3 loop: CAWSDISNQPQHF. The CDR3 DNA reads TGTGCCTGGAGTGACATCAGCAATCAGCCCCAGCATTTT.

This clone was picked up a small number of times. The chain carries TRBV19 and TRBJ1-1, with D unclear. The CDR3 loop spans 12 amino acids. V lost 3 bases to trimming and J lost 4 bases, with 6 bases between them. Germline V gives CDR1 LNHDA, CDR2 SQIVND (reference sequence). CDR3 sequence (DNA): TGTGCCAGTAGTATGGGGAGCACTGAAGCTTTCTTT. This encodes CASSMGSTEAFF.

The rearrangement joins TRBV10-3 to TRBJ2-1, with D possibly matching TRBD1 (5 bases). The CDR3 has 12 amino acids. CDR1 is ENHRY, CDR2 SYGVKD, per germline. The V gene lost 8 bases and the J gene lost 7 bases, with 12 bases spanning the gap. The CDR3 nucleotides are TGTGCCATCGGCAGGGAAGGGAATGAGCAGTTCTTC. It encodes CAIGREGNEQFF.

V usage is TRBV9 and J usage is TRBJ2-1; TRBD2 agrees at 8 bases. This CDR3 is 16 amino acids long. The V and J ends lost 0 bases and 7 bases, in that order; junction bases with no gene match: 9. The germline V gene encodes CDR1 SGDLS and CDR2 YYNGEE. Here the CDR3 DNA reads TGTGCCAGCAGCGTAGTCGTCGGGAGGGATACTAATGAGCAGTTCTTC. Its protein is CASSVVVGRDTNEQFF.

This chain links TRBV11-3 with TRBJ2-2; weak D call: TRBD2 (5 bases). V shed 2 bases and J shed 5 bases, with 12 bases lying between them. The CDR3 runs 15 residues. The germline CDR1 and CDR2 sequences are SGHNT and YENEEA. CDR3: CASSLRGRGTGELFF. The CDR3 region has the DNA TGTGCCAGCAGCTTAAGAGGGAGAGGTACCGGGGAGCTGTTTTTT.

The genes are TRBV11-2 and TRBJ2-5, with a tentative D call TRBD2 (6 bases). Between the trimmed V and J ends, which lost 5 bases and 4 bases, there was a span of 17 bases. There are 15 residues in the CDR3. Germline values: CDR1 SGHAT, CDR2 FQNNGV. For the CDR3, the DNA is TGTGCCAGCAGCGCCCAAAGACTAGTCAGAGAGACCCAGTACTTC. As protein: CASSAQRLVRETQYF. Using reference TRBV11-2 and TRBJ2-5 for the parts outside the CDR3, the full variable domain is EAGVAQSPRYKIIEKRQSVAFWCNPISGHATLYWYQQILGQGPKLLIQFQNNGVVDDSQLPKDRFSAERLKGVDSTLKIQPAKLEDSAVYLCASSAQRLVRETQYFGPGTRLLVL.

Only a few counts were recorded for this clone. This sequence joins TRBV10-3 and TRBJ1-1; TRBD1 matches 8 bases. Germline V lookup: CDR1 ENHRY, CDR2 SYGVKD. V lost 4 bases to trimming and J lost 4 bases; unmatched junction nucleotides: 2. The CDR3 loop spans 13 amino acids. Written as DNA, the CDR3 is TGTGCCATCAGTGGGGGGACAGGCACTGAAGCTTTCTTT. Translating gives CAISGGTGTEAFF.

The chain joins TRBV11-2 to TRBJ2-1, with 7 bases lining up with TRBD2. The CDR3 has 16 amino acids. CDR1 and CDR2 from the germline V gene are SGHAT and FQNNGV. V lost 3 bases, J lost 4 bases, and 9 bases stayed unmatched. The CDR3 here is CASSLTPQRDYNEQFF. CDR3 bases: TGTGCCAGCAGCTTGACCCCCCAGCGGGATTACAATGAGCAGTTCTTC.

This sequence joins TRBV27 and TRBJ1-2; 7 positions agree with TRBD1. This CDR3 contains 13 residues. The germline gives CDR1 MNHEY, CDR2 SMNVEV (reference sequence). V lost 5 bases to trimming and J lost 6 bases; unmatched junction nucleotides: 6. CDR3 protein: CASSPLDRDGYTF. CDR3 DNA: TGTGCCAGCAGTCCCCTCGACAGGGATGGCTACACCTTC.

The gene calls are TRBV5-3 and TRBJ2-3; maybe TRBD1 (6 bases). TRBV5-3 is reported as an ORF; its role is uncertain. This CDR3 is 14 amino acids long. V dropped 4 bases and J dropped 2 bases, with 11 bases sitting between them. For the CDR3, the DNA is TGTGCCAGAAGCGGAAGGGACACCACAGATACGCAGTATTTT. The encoded protein is CARSGRDTTDTQYF.

The chain links TRBV9 to TRBJ2-3, with D possibly matching TRBD1 (7 bases). The CDR3 extends over 17 amino acids. The ends were cut back, 5 bases at V and 3 bases at J, with 22 bases in the middle. Germline CDR1 SGDLS, CDR2 YYNGEE. Written as DNA, the CDR3 is TGTGCCAGCAGTTCCCACCTCGTGCCAGGGGGGACAGATACGCAGTATTTT. Amino acids: CASSSHLVPGGTDTQYF.

The chain employs TRBV27 and TRBJ2-1; 8 bases align to TRBD2. The germline V gene has CDR1 MNHEY and CDR2 SMNVEV (reference sequence). CDR3 length: 15 residues. V dropped 6 bases and J dropped 4; count of bases not matched to a gene: 8. For the CDR3, the DNA is TGTGCCAGCAGCATTAGCGGGGAGGGGTACAATGAGCAGTTCTTC. Its protein product is CASSISGEGYNEQFF.